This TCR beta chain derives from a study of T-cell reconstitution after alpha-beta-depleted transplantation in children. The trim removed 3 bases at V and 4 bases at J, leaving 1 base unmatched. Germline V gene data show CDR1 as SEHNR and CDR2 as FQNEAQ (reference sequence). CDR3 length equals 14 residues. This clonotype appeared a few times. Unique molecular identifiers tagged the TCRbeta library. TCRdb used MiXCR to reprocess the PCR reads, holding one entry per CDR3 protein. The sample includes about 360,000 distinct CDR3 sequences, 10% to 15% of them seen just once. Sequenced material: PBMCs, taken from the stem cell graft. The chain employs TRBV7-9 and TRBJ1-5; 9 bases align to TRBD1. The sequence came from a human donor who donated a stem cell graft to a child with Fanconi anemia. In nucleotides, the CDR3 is TGTGCCAGCAGCTTCGGACAGGGGAATCAGCCCCAGCATTTT. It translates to CASSFGQGNQPQHF.